The 17 T cell receptor beta chains given below trace back to one sample, sequenced in a study of T cell repertoires in cytomegalovirus infection. TCRdb itself ran the reads through MiXCR, one entry per CDR3 protein. The sample has about 260,000 distinct CDR3 sequences; 9.1% are singletons. Sequenced material: PBMCs. These TCRs come from a human donor in good health (CMV status not recorded). Some clones in this sample may be carry-over from other donors' samples.

The sample holds many counts of this clonotype. This CDR3 reads CASTPDRATEAFF. CDR3 coding DNA: TGTGCCAGCACTCCCGACAGGGCCACTGAAGCTTTCTTT. The rearrangement uses TRBV12-3 or TRBV12-4 and TRBJ1-1, with 7 positions matching TRBD1. V was clipped by 7 bases and J by 4 bases; unmatched bases: 6. CDR3 length: 13 residues.

This clonotype was observed at least ten times. This sequence joins TRBV7-2 and TRBJ2-3, with 8 bases aligning to TRBD2. Germline assignment: CDR1 SGHTA and CDR2 FQGNSA. This CDR3 comprises 15 residues. J was trimmed by 1 base and V by 3 bases; bases with no gene match: 3. The CDR3 is CASSFQAGGTDTQYF. Here the CDR3 DNA reads TGTGCCAGCAGCTTCCAAGCGGGGGGCACAGATACGCAGTATTTT.

This clonotype was counted ten times or more. V is TRBV6-2 or TRBV6-3 and J is TRBJ2-5; the match to TRBD1 covers 8 bases. Germline CDR1 MNHEY, CDR2 SVGEGT. The CDR3 totals 14 residues. The J segment lost 5 bases and the V segment lost 2 bases, leaving 4 bases of the junction unmatched. The CDR3 nucleotides read TGTGCCAGCAGTTACGCAGGGGGCAGGGAGACCCAGTACTTC. Translation gives CASSYAGGRETQYF.

The CDR3 reads CASSLWSEQYF. The CDR3 nucleotides read TGTGCCAGCAGCTTATGGAGCGAGCAGTACTTC. The chain recombines TRBV7-2 with TRBJ2-7; D not certain. Germline CDR1 is SGHTA and CDR2 is FQGNSA. V was shortened by 2 bases and J by 6 bases, with 5 bases between the two germline ends. This CDR3 is 11 amino acids long.

There are a few counts of this clonotype. The chain employs TRBV20-1 and TRBJ1-4; 9 bases fit TRBD1. The CDR3 has 15 amino acids. Losses at the gene ends were 0 bases for V and 6 bases for J; bases not matched to a gene: 5. Germline values: CDR1 DFQATT, CDR2 SNEGSKA (reference sequence). The chain's CDR3 is CSARDPRTGDEKLFF. CDR3 in DNA: TGCAGTGCTAGAGATCCTCGGACAGGGGATGAAAAACTGTTTTTT.

A few counts support this clonotype. The rearrangement uses TRBV6-2 or TRBV6-3 and TRBJ2-6; 12 nucleotides match TRBD2. From germline, CDR1 is MNHEY and CDR2 SVGEGT. V was clipped by 7 bases and J by 0 bases; unmatched bases: 4. This CDR3 contains 17 residues. The CDR3 DNA follows: TGTGCCAGCATTGGACTAGCGGGAATCTCTGGGGCCAACGTCCTGACTTTC. This sequence encodes CASIGLAGISGANVLTF.

This clonotype was counted only a few times. The chain employs TRBV6-6 and TRBJ2-1; 12 nucleotides agree with TRBD2. CDR1 and CDR2 from the germline V gene are MNHNY and SVGAGI (reference sequence). Trimming cost V 0 bases and J 4 bases; bases outside gene matches: 10. The CDR3 is 19 amino acids. CDR3 in amino acids: CASSYSRGSGTSGYNEQFF. CDR3 coding DNA: TGTGCCAGCAGTTACTCGAGAGGTAGCGGGACTAGCGGGTACAATGAGCAGTTCTTC.

The chain joins TRBV28 to TRBJ1-5, with D possibly matching TRBD1 (5 bases). Germline CDR1 reads MDHEN; CDR2 reads SYDVKM. The ends were cut back, 6 bases at V and 10 bases at J, with 16 bases in the middle. CDR3 length equals 13 residues. The CDR3 protein is CASSTGVPGPQHF. The CDR3 nucleotides read TGTGCCAGCAGCACGGGGGTCCCGGGTCCCCAGCATTTT.

This clonotype was recorded at least ten times. J is TRBJ2-7 and V is TRBV7-3; 13 bases map to TRBD2. Germline V gene sequence: CDR1 SGHTA, CDR2 FQGTGA. The CDR3 sequence is 15 residues long. J gave up 6 bases and V 5 bases, and 7 bases lay outside the gene matches. The CDR3 loop reads CASSLGLAGMVEQYF. The CDR3 DNA is TGTGCCAGCAGCCTGGGACTAGCGGGGATGGTCGAGCAGTACTTC.

The chain joins TRBV20-1 to TRBJ1-5; 9 bases align to TRBD1. This CDR3 has 14 residues. V trimming: 6 bases; J trimming: 7 bases; junction bases outside the gene matches: 10. Looked up from germline, CDR1 is DFQATT and CDR2 is SNEGSKA (reference sequence). CDR3 nucleotides: TGCAGTGCCGTGGGACAGGGCGCTTTACAGCCCCAGCATTTT. Encoded protein: CSAVGQGALQPQHF.

This clonotype appeared many times. This chain joins TRBV11-3 and TRBJ2-5, with a weak D call TRBD2 (5 bases). Germline V gene lookup returns CDR1 SGHNT and CDR2 YENEEA. V lost 1 base and J lost 3, with 9 bases in between. The CDR3 contains 14 residues. CDR3 DNA: TGTGCCAGCAGCTTAGTGGACTTCAAAGAGACCCAGTACTTC. This translates into CASSLVDFKETQYF.

This clonotype was seen at least ten times. This chain connects TRBV7-2 to TRBJ1-4; TRBD1 matches 7 bases. Trimming took 4 bases from V and 3 from J; bases not matched to a gene: 5. Per the germline V gene, CDR1 is SGHTA and CDR2 is FQGNSA. CDR3 length: 15 residues. Here the CDR3 reads CASSSGQASNEKLFF. The CDR3 bases are TGTGCCAGCAGCTCCGGACAGGCGTCTAATGAAAAACTGTTTTTT.

At least ten counts were recorded for this clonotype. The V call is TRBV7-8, the J call TRBJ2-1; 9 nucleotides align to TRBD1. With V trimmed by 4 bases and J by 7 bases, 8 bases remained unmatched. Germline-derived CDR1 and CDR2 are SGHVS and FQNEAQ. The CDR3 has 15 residues. The CDR3 protein is CASSSWDRESNEQFF. The CDR3 coding sequence is TGTGCCAGCAGCTCCTGGGACAGGGAAAGTAATGAGCAGTTCTTC. The variable domain in full, with the rest retrieved from reference TRBV7-8 and TRBJ2-1, is GAGVSQSPRYKVAKRGQDVALRCDPISGHVSLFWYQQALGQGPEFLTYFQNEAQLDKSGLPSDRFFAERPEGSVSTLKIQRTQQEDSAVYLCASSSWDRESNEQFFGPGTRLTVL.

There are many counts of this clonotype. The chain has TRBV20-1 and TRBJ2-5; a weak D match, TRBD2 (6 bases). The CDR3 contains 15 residues. The germline V gene has CDR1 DFQATT and CDR2 SNEGSKA (reference sequence). The V gene lost 0 bases and the J gene lost 2 bases, with 13 bases spanning the gap. The CDR3 DNA reads as TGCAGTGCTAGAGATGGCGCGGGGACTCAAGAGACCCAGTACTTC. As protein: CSARDGAGTQETQYF.

This clonotype came up many times. The rearrangement links TRBV7-2 to TRBJ2-2; D gene unclear. V lost 4 bases and J 6 bases, leaving 6 bases between the germline ends. The CDR3 loop spans 12 amino acids. The germline V gene encodes CDR1 SGHTA and CDR2 FQGNSA. The CDR3 DNA reads as TGTGCCAGCAGCTCACGGGCCGGGGAGCTGTTTTTT. Translated, it gives CASSSRAGELFF. The full variable domain, in which reference TRBV7-2 and TRBJ2-2 provide the parts outside the CDR3, is GAGVSQSPSNKVTEKGKDVELRCDPISGHTALYWYRQSLGQGLEFLIYFQGNSAPDKSGLPSDRFSAERTGGSVSTLTIQRTQQEDSAVYLCASSSRAGELFFGEGSRLTVL.

The sample holds many counts of this clonotype. J is TRBJ1-1 and V is TRBV11-2, with D possibly matching TRBD1 (5 bases). The CDR3 covers 12 residues. Germline assignment: CDR1 SGHAT and CDR2 FQNNGV. Trimming removed 9 bases from V and 4 bases from J, with 12 bases in between. CDR3 sequence reads: CASLKQATEAFF. In DNA form, the CDR3 reads TGTGCCAGTCTAAAACAGGCCACTGAAGCTTTCTTT.

The table lists this clonotype with many counts. J is TRBJ2-1 and V is TRBV7-2, with D tentatively TRBD1 or TRBD2 (6 bases each). CDR3 length: 11 residues. The germline V gene has CDR1 SGHTA and CDR2 FQGNSA. Trimming removed 6 bases at V and 12 bases at J, with 12 bases between. The CDR3 DNA sequence: TGTGCCAGCAGTGAGGGGGAGGCGCAGTTCTTC. Translation gives CASSEGEAQFF.